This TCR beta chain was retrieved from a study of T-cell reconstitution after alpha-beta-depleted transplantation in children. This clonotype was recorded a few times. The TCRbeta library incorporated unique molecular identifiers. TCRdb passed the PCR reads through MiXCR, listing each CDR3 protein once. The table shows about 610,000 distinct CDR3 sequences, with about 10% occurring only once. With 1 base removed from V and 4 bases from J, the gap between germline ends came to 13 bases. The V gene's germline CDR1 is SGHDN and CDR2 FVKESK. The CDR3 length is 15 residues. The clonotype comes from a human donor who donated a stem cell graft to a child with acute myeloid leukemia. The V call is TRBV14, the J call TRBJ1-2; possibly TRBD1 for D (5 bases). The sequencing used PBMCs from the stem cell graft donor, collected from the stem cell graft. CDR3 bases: TGTGCCAGCAGCCAAGGGGTTCAGGGCCCCTATGGCTACACCTTC. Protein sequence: CASSQGVQGPYGYTF.